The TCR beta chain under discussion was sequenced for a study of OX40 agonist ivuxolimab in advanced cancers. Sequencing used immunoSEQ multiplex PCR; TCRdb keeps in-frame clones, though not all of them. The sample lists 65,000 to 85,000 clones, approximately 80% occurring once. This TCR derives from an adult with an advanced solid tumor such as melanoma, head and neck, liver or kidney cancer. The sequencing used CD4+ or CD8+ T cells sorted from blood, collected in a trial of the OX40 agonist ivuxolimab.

CDR3 nucleotides: TGCGCCAGCACCCCTGGAACGGGAAAACCCGGGGAGCTGTTTTTT. Translating it yields CASTPGTGKPGELFF. This chain connects TRBV4-3 to TRBJ2-2, with a possible D match to TRBD2 (5 bases). Trimming stripped 7 bases from V and 6 bases from J, with 18 bases between. CDR1 is LGHNA, CDR2 YSLEER, per germline. This CDR3 comprises 15 residues.